Below, 28 T cell receptor beta chains from the same sample are listed, as sequenced in a study of T-cell memory formation after mild COVID-19. TCRdb re-derived calls from the 5' RACE reads in MiXCR, one entry per CDR3 protein. The table has a few hundred thousand distinct CDR3 sequences, about 20% seen once. The source material was PBMCs or a T cell subset sorted from them (not recorded which). These receptors all come from an adult woman who had mild COVID-19 (a few samples of this study predate the infection). Cell type and time point are not known.

The V call is TRBV9, the J call TRBJ2-7; 8 bases fit TRBD2. The CDR3 loop spans 17 amino acids. Per germline, CDR1 SGDLS and CDR2 YYNGEE. V was pared by 0 bases and J by 4 bases, with 12 bases of the junction left unmatched. This CDR3 is CASSVAPQGIAGYEQYF. DNA for the CDR3: TGTGCCAGCAGCGTAGCCCCCCAAGGTATAGCGGGGTACGAGCAGTACTTC.

The V gene is TRBV7-2, the J gene TRBJ2-3, with a tentative D call TRBD1 (6 bases). The V end lost 6 bases, the J end lost 0 bases, and 13 bases lay between the germline ends. CDR1 is SGHTA, CDR2 FQGNSA, per germline. There are 15 residues in the CDR3. The CDR3 DNA reads as TGTGCCAGCAGAGGACCAGGGGAAAGCACAGATACGCAGTATTTT. It specifies CASRGPGESTDTQYF.

The chain couples TRBV7-9 to TRBJ2-2; 10 bases agree with TRBD1. CDR3 length equals 22 residues. V lost 4 bases and J lost 1; bases outside the gene matches: 21. The germline CDR1 and CDR2 sequences are SEHNR and FQNEAQ (reference sequence). The CDR3 DNA is TGTGCCAGCAGCTCCCTCCGTCGGGCAGAGACAGGGGGCGCTGGGAACACCGGGGAGCTGTTTTTT. Translated, it gives CASSSLRRAETGGAGNTGELFF.

This clonotype has a handful of counts. The chain uses TRBV7-3 and TRBJ1-1; possible D gene TRBD1, 5 bases. CDR3 length: 15 amino acids. Trimming left V 4 bases short and J 1 base short, with 13 bases between. Germline V gene sequence: CDR1 SGHTA, CDR2 FQGTGA. This chain's CDR3 is CASSSGGGRNTEAFF. DNA for the CDR3: TGTGCCAGCAGCTCGGGGGGAGGACGGAACACTGAAGCTTTCTTT. Full variable domain (rest looked up from reference TRBV7-3 and TRBJ1-1): GAGVSQTPSNKVTEKGKYVELRCDPISGHTALYWYRQSLGQGPEFLIYFQGTGAADDSGLPNDRFFAVRPEGSVSTLKIQRTERGDSAVYLCASSSGGGRNTEAFFGQGTRLTVV.

Only a few counts were recorded for this clonotype. This chain connects TRBV4-3 to TRBJ2-2, with D uncertain. The CDR3 has 14 amino acids. V dropped 4 bases and J dropped 7 bases, with 13 bases sitting between them. Germline loops: CDR1 LGHNA, CDR2 YSLEER. CDR3 DNA sequence: TGCGCCAGCAGCCCCGTTTCCGGGTACGGGGAGCTGTTTTTT. This encodes CASSPVSGYGELFF.

V gene TRBV7-9 combines with J gene TRBJ2-2, with a weak D call TRBD2 (5 bases). Germline CDR1 reads SEHNR; CDR2 reads FQNEAQ (reference sequence). Trimming pared 5 bases from V and 0 bases from J, leaving 13 bases between. The CDR3 is 16 amino acids. CDR3 loop: CASSPATGSNTGELFF. CDR3 sequence (DNA): TGTGCCAGCAGCCCCGCTACGGGATCGAACACCGGGGAGCTGTTTTTT.

The rearrangement links TRBV12-3 or TRBV12-4 to TRBJ2-5; the D is unclear. V lost 3 bases, J lost 1 base, and 9 bases lay in between. This CDR3 contains 14 residues. The CDR3 nucleotides are TGTGCCAGCAGTTTCTCGCCCCGCCAAGAGACCCAGTACTTC. Translating gives CASSFSPRQETQYF.

This clonotype has ten or more counts. The chain combines TRBV5-6 with TRBJ2-7, with unresolved D. V dropped 1 base and J dropped 4 bases, with 6 bases sitting between them. The germline CDR1 and CDR2 sequences are SGHDT and YYEEEE. The CDR3 consists of 12 residues. The CDR3 sequence: CASSLSTYEQYF. CDR3 DNA: TGTGCCAGCAGCTTGTCCACTTACGAGCAGTACTTC.

There are many counts of this clonotype. The rearrangement joins TRBV20-1 to TRBJ1-6, with D possibly being TRBD1 (6 bases). V lost 3 bases to trimming and J lost 4 bases, with 13 bases between them. The CDR3 totals 15 residues. Germline CDR1 is DFQATT and CDR2 is SNEGSKA (reference sequence). CDR3 loop: CSARSGGPYNSPLHF. CDR3 nucleotide sequence: TGCAGTGCTAGGAGCGGGGGGCCATATAATTCACCCCTCCACTTT.

The V call is TRBV7-2, the J call TRBJ1-1; tentative D call: TRBD1 (6 bases). V was cut by 4 bases and J by 5 bases, with 17 bases left in between. Looked up from germline, CDR1 is SGHTA and CDR2 is FQGNSA. The CDR3 is 15 residues long. The CDR3 DNA reads as TGTGCCAGCAGCTCAGGAAGGGGGGGCCGGACTGAAGCTTTCTTT. Amino acid sequence: CASSSGRGGRTEAFF.

V usage is TRBV11-2 and J usage is TRBJ2-2, with 9 bases aligning to TRBD1. CDR1 is SGHAT and CDR2 is FQNNGV in the germline V gene. Germline trimming cut 2 bases from V and 7 bases from J; bases unmatched to any gene: 8. The CDR3 is 16 amino acids. DNA for the CDR3: TGTGCCAGCAGCTTACCTACAGGGGGCGGTGGCGGGGAGCTGTTTTTT. This encodes CASSLPTGGGGGELFF. The full variable domain, its missing parts supplied by reference TRBV11-2 and TRBJ2-2, is EAGVAQSPRYKIIEKRQSVAFWCNPISGHATLYWYQQILGQGPKLLIQFQNNGVVDDSQLPKDRFSAERLKGVDSTLKIQPAKLEDSAVYLCASSLPTGGGGGELFFGEGSRLTVL.

This clonotype was seen a handful of times. The chain employs TRBV27 and TRBJ2-1; 10 bases are a match to TRBD1. This CDR3 region has 16 residues. Trimming at V came to 2 bases and at J to 6 bases, leaving 7 bases not matched to a gene. The germline V gene has CDR1 MNHEY and CDR2 SMNVEV (reference sequence). CDR3 nucleotides: TGTGCCAGCAGTTTAATGCGGACAGGGGGGGCCAATGAGCAGTTCTTC. Protein sequence: CASSLMRTGGANEQFF.

V gene TRBV5-1 combines with J gene TRBJ1-4; perhaps TRBD1 as D (5 bases). The CDR3 runs to 16 residues. V dropped 0 bases and J dropped 6 bases, with 15 bases sitting between them. The germline V gene encodes CDR1 SGHRS and CDR2 YFSETQ. Written as DNA, the CDR3 is TGCGCCAGCAGCTTGGCAGTGGGGGAGGTAGATGAAAAACTGTTTTTT. This translates into CASSLAVGEVDEKLFF.

The CDR3 region is CASSIRDRVEAYF. For the CDR3, the DNA is TGTGCCAGTAGTATCCGGGACAGGGTAGAGGCGTACTTC. V gene TRBV19 combines with J gene TRBJ2-7; 9 bases line up with TRBD1. This CDR3 has 13 amino acids. CDR1 is LNHDA and CDR2 is SQIVND in the germline V gene (reference sequence). The ends lost 3 bases at V and 12 bases at J; junction bases unmatched: 9.

This chain links TRBV7-8 with TRBJ2-2, with D perhaps matching TRBD2 (6 bases). This CDR3 spans 15 amino acids. The V and J ends lost 5 bases and 5 bases respectively, with 15 bases between them. The germline gives CDR1 SGHVS, CDR2 FQNEAQ. The CDR3: CASSPMGGVTGELFF. The CDR3, as DNA: TGTGCCAGCAGCCCCATGGGGGGAGTGACCGGGGAGCTGTTTTTT.

This clonotype has just a few counts. This sequence joins TRBV6-2 or TRBV6-3 and TRBJ2-6; weak D call: TRBD1 (5 bases). The length of the CDR3 is 14 residues. Germline V gene data show CDR1 as MNHEY and CDR2 as SVGEGT. V was clipped by 10 bases and J by 2 bases, with 12 bases between them. CDR3 bases: TGTGCCACCTCCAGGACAACTGGGGCCAACGTCCTGACTTTC. Translating it yields CATSRTTGANVLTF.

V gene TRBV19 combines with J gene TRBJ1-3, with no clear D. Germline-derived CDR1 and CDR2 are LNHDA and SQIVND (reference sequence). There are 16 residues in the CDR3. The ends were cut back, 0 bases at V and 9 bases at J, with 18 bases in the middle. CDR3 protein: CASSIDPPDGGGTIYF. CDR3 DNA: TGTGCCAGTAGTATAGACCCACCGGACGGTGGAGGCACCATATATTTT. The full variable domain, with the rest looked up from reference TRBV19 and TRBJ1-3, is DGGITQSPKYLFRKEGQNVTLSCEQNLNHDAMYWYRQDPGQGLRLIYYSQIVNDFQKGDIAEGYSVSREKKESFPLTVTSAQKNPTAFYLCASSIDPPDGGGTIYFGEGSWLTVV.

The chain recombines TRBV29-1 with TRBJ2-1; D is ambiguous. The CDR3 covers 12 residues. The germline gives CDR1 SQVTM, CDR2 ANQGSEA. The V gene lost 7 bases and the J gene lost 10 bases, with 17 bases spanning the gap. CDR3 sequence reads: CSASRGNREQFF. As DNA, the CDR3 is TGCAGCGCTTCTAGAGGCAATAGAGAGCAGTTCTTC.

The genes are TRBV20-1 and TRBJ1-1; 9 nucleotides align to TRBD1. Trimming at V came to 3 bases and at J to 3 bases, leaving 8 bases not matched to a gene. CDR1 and CDR2 from the germline V gene are DFQATT and SNEGSKA (reference sequence). The CDR3 is made up of 15 amino acids. DNA for the CDR3: TGCAGTGCTAGGCCCGCGGACAGGGGACACACTGAAGCTTTCTTT. It yields the protein CSARPADRGHTEAFF.

V gene TRBV7-9 combines with J gene TRBJ2-7; TRBD2 is a possible D gene (6 bases). V was clipped by 3 bases and J by 5 bases, with 14 bases between them. CDR3 length equals 14 residues. Germline-derived CDR1 and CDR2 are SEHNR and FQNEAQ (reference sequence). The DNA for the CDR3 is TGTGCCAGCAGCTTCGGGACTGCGGATGACGAGCAGTACTTC. Translated: CASSFGTADDEQYF.

In its sample, this clonotype was seen a few times. Here the CDR3 reads CASSPSGPWETQYF. Here the CDR3 DNA reads TGTGCCAGCTCACCAAGTGGCCCGTGGGAGACCCAGTACTTC. The genes are TRBV18 and TRBJ2-5; D not resolved. From germline, CDR1 is KGHSH and CDR2 LQKENI. V lost 2 bases to trimming and J lost 5 bases, with 12 bases between them. The CDR3 has 14 amino acids.

The sample holds a few counts of this clonotype. The rearrangement uses TRBV5-1 and TRBJ1-4, with 10 nucleotides matching TRBD1. Germline V lookup: CDR1 SGHRS, CDR2 YFSETQ. This CDR3 spans 16 amino acids. The V segment lost 4 bases and the J segment 9 bases; nucleotides outside the gene matches: 12. CDR3 nucleotides: TGCGCCAGCAGCCCAGAACCAGGACAGGGGGTTAAAAAACTGTTTTTT. Residues: CASSPEPGQGVKKLFF.

V usage is TRBV27 and J usage is TRBJ1-1; D is unresolved. V lost 0 bases and J 4 bases, leaving 15 bases between the germline ends. Germline CDR1 MNHEY, CDR2 SMNVEV (reference sequence). The length of the CDR3 is 16 residues. This CDR3 reads CASSLSRRERSTEAFF. CDR3 nucleotides: TGTGCCAGCAGTTTATCGAGGAGGGAACGGAGCACTGAAGCTTTCTTT.

This clonotype has only a few counts. CDR3 sequence (DNA): TGTGCCACCAACCAACCGGGACAGGGCTTAAATGAGCAGTTCTTC. Translating gives CATNQPGQGLNEQFF. The rearrangement joins TRBV15 to TRBJ2-1; TRBD1 matches at 9 bases. V was pared by 7 bases and J by 7 bases, with 11 bases of the junction left unmatched. The germline CDR1 and CDR2 sequences are LNHNV and YYDKDF (reference sequence). The CDR3 totals 15 residues.

This clonotype was detected a few times. V is TRBV12-3 or TRBV12-4 and J is TRBJ1-2; TRBD1 matches 7 bases. V gave up 5 bases and J gave up 3 bases; unmatched junction bases: 3. The CDR3 consists of 13 residues. For the CDR3, the DNA is TGTGCCAGCAGTCGACAGGGCTACTATGGCTACACCTTC. Amino acids: CASSRQGYYGYTF.

The rearrangement uses TRBV24-1 and TRBJ2-5, with 7 bases matching TRBD1. Germline-derived CDR1 and CDR2 are KGHDR and SFDVKD. The CDR3 has 13 residues. J gave up 3 bases and V 4 bases, and 1 base lay outside the gene matches. The CDR3 loop reads CATSDTGEETQYF. The CDR3 bases are TGTGCCACCAGTGACACAGGGGAAGAGACCCAGTACTTC.

The gene calls are TRBV11-3 and TRBJ1-2, with D maybe TRBD1 (5 bases). The V gene's germline CDR1 is SGHNT and CDR2 YENEEA. The CDR3 is 13 amino acids. Trimming took off 2 bases at V and 5 bases at J, with 9 bases between the two ends. The CDR3 nucleotides read TGTGCCAGCAGCTTAAGACAGCTGTATGGCTACACCTTC. Protein sequence: CASSLRQLYGYTF.

This clonotype was seen a handful of times. V and J are TRBV5-5 and TRBJ1-6, with a weak D call TRBD1 (5 bases). Trimming removed 2 bases from V and 10 bases from J, with 28 bases in between. The CDR3 runs 19 residues. Germline V lookup: CDR1 SGHKS, CDR2 YYEKEE (reference sequence). The CDR3, as DNA: TGTGCCAGCAGCTTTGGTTCGGGACGATTAATCCTACGAAAATCACCCCTCCACTTT. This gives the protein CASSFGSGRLILRKSPLHF.